A single sample is the source of the 2 T cell receptor beta chains below, sequenced in a study of shared clonotypes between healthy human individuals. Profiled with immunoSEQ multiplex PCR; TCRdb holds only in-frame clones, not every one. The profile shows about 1 million clones, around 76% of them singletons. The sample taken for sequencing was memory CD4+ T cells sorted from blood. Subset indicated: CD45RA-negative fraction. Receptors were obtained from a man aged 18 to 30 in good health.

This clone showed up just a few times. The V and J genes are TRBV11-2 and TRBJ2-1; tentative D call: TRBD2 (6 bases). Trimming shortened V by 1 base and J by 10 bases, and 17 bases separated the two germline ends. Germline V gives CDR1 SGHAT, CDR2 FQNNGV. The CDR3 sequence is 15 residues long. The CDR3, as DNA: TGTGCCAGCAGCTTAGCGGGAGAAACTTTAGACGAGCAGTTCTTC. Protein sequence: CASSLAGETLDEQFF.

This clone was detected only a few times. The genes are TRBV5-1 and TRBJ2-1, with 7 bases identical to TRBD2. The CDR3 length is 16 residues. From germline, CDR1 is SGHRS and CDR2 YFSETQ. V lost 4 bases, J lost 2 bases, and 9 bases stayed unmatched. As DNA, the CDR3 is TGCGCCAGCAGCCCCGGGGACTACCTCACCTACAATGAGCAGTTCTTC. Protein product: CASSPGDYLTYNEQFF.